This T cell receptor (beta chain) was identified in a study of cytomegalovirus exposure and HLA in healthy donors (dated by TCRdb to 2017 to 2019). Turning to the overall study: According to an earlier analysis of around 600 of the donors, 200 million or so T cells yielded 90 million to 130 million unique TCR beta sequences and about 300 Gb of sequence data. About 280 gigabases of sequencing data and approximately 91 million unique TCR sequences made up an early release that covered several hundred HLA-typed donors. Of the roughly 400 genotyped donors, roughly 80% were placed in the genetic ancestry cluster associated with self-reported Caucasian donors. The aim of the study was to test whether cataloging public T cell receptors could identify signatures of past pathogen exposure. The study used immunosequencing to profile the T cell repertoires of hundreds of subjects and linked those repertoires to cytomegalovirus serostatus. Along with the approximately 700-subject first cohort, a separate validation cohort of about 110 different subjects was used. The study combined high-throughput TCR immunosequencing, statistical association of individual TCRs with disease status, and machine learning to predict cytomegalovirus infection status. In a later analysis, previously published TCR beta repertoires from hundreds of donors were re-analyzed and high-resolution HLA genotyping was added so that TCR occurrence patterns could be studied. Rather than using new phenotypic data, the later analysis identified candidate immune exposures from TCR beta sequences and from how often those sequences occurred across donors. In an earlier analysis of roughly 540 of the donors, high-throughput TCR beta sequencing was used to judge whether each TCR beta V gene segment behaved as functional or pseudogenic. Donor age, sex, ethnicity and CMV serostatus were compiled together with the repertoire data. In a later genetic analysis, genome-wide SNP genotypes for 398 of the 666 donors were used, and that subset was treated as a discovery cohort. Every repertoire in the discovery cohort had been generated on one and the same sequencing platform. HLA typing included class I and class II loci at four-digit resolution. The number of donors typed differed by locus, with roughly 620-630 for A, B, C, DRB1 and DQB1, around 500 for DQA1, about 610 for DPA1, and about 450 for DPB1. Roughly 5 DR-DQ haplotypes were handled as single units for association and clustering, since linkage in the cohort was strong. Among around 400 genotyped donors of the cohort, an average of approximately 230,000 unique TCR beta nucleotide sequences were sequenced per donor, around 18% of them non-productive.

On this clone itself: Its antigen is unknown. No much larger clonotype is one base removed from it; base qualities were not supplied.

Paper-wide results and their limitations: A later analysis found that HLA-associated TCR beta chains were more clonally expanded and had lower generation probabilities than equally common non-associated chains. In an earlier analysis of about 600 of the donors, most TCR beta V segments appeared in productive rearrangements about 87% or about 30% of the time, broadly matching IMGT annotations. Some IMGT-functional V segments, including TRBV6-2 and TRBV6-3, could not be distinguished by the 87-base-pair reads and were therefore excluded. In the study, 150 to 200 TCR beta chains were listed as associated with cytomegalovirus. In a later genetic analysis, fewer N-insertions in productive TCRs were reported among donors in an Asian-associated ancestry cluster than the roughly 700-donor mean. A cluster of highly shared sequence variants was judged likely to be a technical artifact of the sequencing pipeline. In a later analysis, TCR association rates were found to vary across HLA loci, with the most associated TCRs seen for DRB1 alleles and the fewest for HLA-C alleles. In both the original and validation cohorts, the classifier was reported to diagnose cytomegalovirus status with high specificity and sensitivity. The presence/absence analyses assumed that sequencing depth was roughly uniform across donors, and that assumption may not be true. Because counts were too low, approximately 18 rarely observed V segments, including chromosome 9 orphons, were excluded from the earlier analysis of 587 of the donors. Most CMV-associated TCR beta chains appeared to be HLA-restricted in a later analysis, and the HLA associations seemed to be driven largely by CMV exposure. While some public TCRs were present in many individuals, most TCR sequences turned up only very rarely across donors. According to the authors, the approach could potentially be generalized to other disease states and immunological phenotypes. A few of the identified cytomegalovirus-associated TCR beta chains were confirmed in vitro to be specific for cytomegalovirus antigens. Several of the top co-occurrence clusters appeared to be linked to parvovirus B19, influenza, CMV and Epstein-Barr virus, according to a later analysis. In a later analysis, some 18,000 TCR beta sequences were associated with specific HLA alleles at a false discovery rate of 0.05. The only immune exposure information available for the cohort was CMV serostatus. Linkage disequilibrium might explain the correlated functional status among segregating V segments, but an unknown experimental factor could not be ruled out. A further reported finding was that TCR beta sequences accurately predicted the HLA-A and HLA-B alleles for most subjects in the first cohort. Because HLA typing was unavailable for some donors at each locus, only the typed subset was used in association tests. Only TCR beta chains were sequenced in this cohort, and the absence of alpha or paired-chain data limited detectable features. Strong co-occurrence of HLA alleles, especially DR and DQ, made assigning TCR associations to individual alleles difficult. In a later genetic analysis, a missense DCLRE1C variant was associated with V-gene and J-gene trimming of TCR beta chains, and the association was replicated in an independent cohort.

The receptor library was made with the immunoSEQ multiplex PCR assay. For the multiplex PCR, a mixture combining 60 forward primers for TCR Vbeta segments and 13 reverse primers for TCR Jbeta segments was used. The CDR3 region of rearranged TCR beta genes was amplified from genomic DNA by a multiplex PCR assay. The amplified TCR beta libraries were sequenced on the Illumina HiSeq System as 87-base-pair reads. For the original study's pipeline: In a later analysis, some 80 million unique TCR beta chains were counted across the roughly 610 repertoires, and approximately 11 million of these chains were shared by at least two donors. To remove PCR and sequencing errors, raw reads were error-corrected and collapsed into unique sequences using a nearest-neighbor algorithm that merged closely related sequences. V, D and J gene segments were assigned by aligning CDR3 sequences to IMGT reference sequences. For a sequence to be retained, at least a six-nucleotide match to both a V gene segment and a J gene segment was required. A rearrangement was called productive if the CDR3 had no stop codons and remained in frame with V and J, and every other rearrangement was called non-productive. CDR3 was defined according to IMGT convention as the region running from the second conserved V-encoded cysteine to the conserved J-encoded phenylalanine. In an earlier analysis of just under 600 of the donors, sequences lacking an unambiguous match to a single V gene segment were excluded. In an earlier analysis of 587 of the donors, a V segment was called functional when productive rearrangements were above 56.7%, and segregating when the standard deviation between donors exceeded 5%. A statistical classification framework was built to diagnose cytomegalovirus status from the catalog of TCR beta chain sequences. In a later analysis, V and J genes were assigned by comparing TCR nucleotide sequences against IMGT/GENE-DB human TR gene sequences. The TCRdist pipeline was used in a later analysis to assign CDR3 sequences and most-parsimonious VDJ recombination scenarios. In a later analysis, every TCR beta chain was defined by the combination of its CDR3 amino acid sequence and its V-gene family, and reads without a unique V-gene family were dropped. A later analysis removed several hundred highly shared, low-generation-probability nucleotide sequences to deal with suspected cross-contamination and a sequencing artifact. For each public chain, a later analysis derived a clonal expansion index from normalized ranks of inferred template counts within each repertoire. A later analysis computed generation probabilities with a VDJ recombination model fitted to out-of-frame rearrangements, and checked the results against IGoR. In a later analysis, TCR-TCR, TCR-HLA and TCR-CMV co-occurrence was scored with hypergeometric tests, and a repertoire-size bias correction was applied to TCR pairs. To estimate false discovery rates, a later analysis permuted the HLA or CMV assignments 20 times. In a later analysis, co-occurring TCRs were grouped using DBSCAN, and TCRdist sequence similarity was added for clustering within HLA-allele-positive subsets. For co-occurrence clustering, repertoires with fewer than 30,000 or more than 120,000 public chains were excluded, along with roughly 5 repertoires with anomalous nucleotide sharing. TCRdb holds this immuneACCESS table with in-frame rearrangements only. Some clones are missing; in checked studies, unresolved V genes explain under half, and the rest has no known cause. V, J and clone size reflect that table, while D and trimming were determined from the DNA. The sample yields 100,000 or so clones; 73% were counted once. Roughly 4% of the sample lies in the top ten.

The cohort was made up of roughly 670 healthy bone marrow donors. Cohort members were all nominally healthy when sampled, although unrecorded immune exposures were likely present. The donor was CMV seronegative and was included in the group of around 320 seronegative cohort members. Every donor gave a peripheral blood sample, and the peripheral blood mononuclear cells from that sample were used for TCR beta sequencing. Genomic DNA was extracted from the blood cell samples with the Qiagen DNeasy Blood Extraction Kit. V loses 4 bases at its end and J loses 0 bases; junction bases beyond the gene matches: 0. The germline V gene sets CDR1 to MGHDK and CDR2 to SYGVNS. The CDR3 measures 13 amino acids from cysteine to phenylalanine. The CDR3 DNA has 39 bases and is translated from base 1.

The sample comprised PBMCs. The V gene is TRBV25-1 and the J gene is TRBJ2-7; 7 bases in the junction line up with TRBD2. The clonotype originates from a middle-aged man in good health and CMV-seronegative. The DNA reads TGTGCCAGCAGTGGGACTAGCTCCTACGAGCAGTACTTC. It translates to CASSGTSSYEQYF.